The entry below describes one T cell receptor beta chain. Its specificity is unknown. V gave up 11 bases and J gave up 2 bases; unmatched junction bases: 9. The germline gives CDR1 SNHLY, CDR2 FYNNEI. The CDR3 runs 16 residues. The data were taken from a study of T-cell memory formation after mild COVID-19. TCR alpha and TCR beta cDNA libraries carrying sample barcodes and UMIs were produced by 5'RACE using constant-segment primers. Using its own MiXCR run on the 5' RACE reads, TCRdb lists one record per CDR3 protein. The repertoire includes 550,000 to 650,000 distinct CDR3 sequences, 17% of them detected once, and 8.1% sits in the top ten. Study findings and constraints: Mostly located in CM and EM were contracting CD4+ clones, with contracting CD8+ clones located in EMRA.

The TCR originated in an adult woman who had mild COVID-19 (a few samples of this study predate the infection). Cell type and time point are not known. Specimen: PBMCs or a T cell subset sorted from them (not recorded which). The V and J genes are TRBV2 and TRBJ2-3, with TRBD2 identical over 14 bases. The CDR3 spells CAGPGLAGVPTDTQYF. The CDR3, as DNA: TGTGCCGGACCGGGACTAGCGGGGGTCCCCACAGATACGCAGTATTTT.